Sequencing of this TCR beta chain was carried out in a study of human T cells and chemical hapten exposure (dated by TCRdb to the early 2020s). As for the study more broadly: For sensitization, 2% DPC in acetone was applied to a roughly 2 cm by roughly 2 cm area of upper inner arm skin. Libraries were pooled for sequencing, and variation in per-sample TCR yields was attributed mainly to small differences in library volumes within the pool. This study followed changes in the peripheral blood TCR repertoire in vivo during primary and secondary sensitization of alopecia patients to the hapten diphenylcyclopropenone (DPC). Alopecia areata with under or over 50% scalp involvement, alopecia totalis and alopecia universalis were represented in the patient cohort, which was mostly female. Patch tests used Finn chambers with 0.01% DPC on the upper back, scored after 6 days by International Contact Dermatitis Research Group standards. Blood samples were taken from patients before sensitization (week 0) and then at 2, 6 and about 24 weeks after DPC sensitization. Throughout the roughly 24-week study period, patients were also given weekly therapeutic DPC doses on the scalp. Blood for TCR sequencing was provided by twenty-nine alopecia patients at one to four time points (pre-sensitization, 2, 6 and 24 weeks). The investigation overall reported the following: Repeated subsampling changed both the strength of the expansion versus patch-test correlation and the threshold at which the correlation became significant. Compared with pre-sensitization or healthy control sets, expanded TCRs formed significantly more large CDR3 similarity clusters, which is consistent with antigen-driven responses. All patients had alopecia, a presumed autoimmune disease, so their immune response might differ from that of healthy individuals. Patch test score correlated positively with the number of PT1 expanded TCRs, reaching significance at thresholds 8, 16 and 32 but not at 4. The number of TCRs above 1 in 1000 frequency did not change with DPC sensitization; there was no evidence of global repertoire structure alterations.

The CDR3, from cysteine to phenylalanine, totals 12 residues. Only CDR3 DNA is held: 36 bases, read in frame from base 1. Per the germline V gene, MNHEY is the CDR1 and SVGEGT is the CDR2. V lost 5 bases and J lost 5 bases; the stretch between them is 7 bases long. Libraries came from RACE. Sequencing was performed on a NextSeq 500. Library preparation attached unique molecular identifiers to individual cDNA molecules for quantitative, reproducible TCR counting. Both TCR alpha and TCR beta chains were sequenced from each blood RNA sample. The original pipeline was this. The median number of TCRs per sample was around 100,000, ranging from roughly 23,224 to 690,600. The Decombinator software suite was used to annotate V, J and CDR3 in the TCR reads. Every sample was subsampled to the same number of TCRs (28,000) for the PS versus PT1 abundance plots. Expanded TCRs were defined as absent before sensitization and observed at least eight times at the 2-week time point. TCRdb handled the public reads itself, with Q25 trimming in fastp and clone calling in MiXCR, and kept productive beta chains. Entries that share a CDR3 protein sequence are merged under the most common genes and DNA. The V and J calls and clone size are TCRdb's, not the authors'. For this sample the table gives around 99,000 distinct CDR3 sequences, of which about an eighth were detected only once. The top ten constitute approximately 2% of the sample.

Sample time point, as interpreted from the label and publication: patch test 1, 2 weeks after DPC sensitization. Per the publication, the treatment or condition label means: therapeutic diphenylcyclopropenone sensitization with weekly scalp DPC. At each patch-test visit, blood was drawn before the patch test was applied. Eligible patients were aged 18 to 70, diagnosed with alopecia, deemed suitable for DPC therapy, and excluded if pregnant. Total RNA was isolated from unfractionated whole blood collected in Tempus Blood RNA tubes. This clonotype was seen ten or more times. Its antigen is currently not known. No much larger clone exists at a distance of one base, and base qualities are not known.

The chain couples TRBV6-2 or TRBV6-3 to TRBJ2-1; the D gene is unclear. Here the sequenced sample was whole blood, taken in connection with sensitization to the hapten diphenylcyclopropenone (DPC). The clonotype comes from a woman between 40 and 55 years old with alopecia areata. Some clones in this sample may be carry-over from other donors' samples. The CDR3 sequence is CASSPLDNEQFF. Here is the DNA: TGTGCCAGCAGTCCACTTGACAATGAGCAGTTCTTC.